This passage covers 25 T cell receptor beta chains from one sample sequenced in a study of graft-versus-host responses after intestinal transplantation (dated by TCRdb to about 2021). According to the study, the label for this sample's time point signals: cells obtained before transplantation from donor or recipient. Receptors were amplified or captured by the immunoSEQ multiplex PCR assay. TCRdb took over this immuneACCESS table, retaining in-frame rearrangements with V and J assigned. Such tables are incomplete; in checked studies, under half of the missing clones stem from an unresolved V gene, and the remainder is unexplained. The sample yields over 45,000 clones; roughly 93% were counted once. The top ten clones comprise 0.38% of the sample. These TCRs' antigens remain unknown. The sequencing here drew on unstimulated CD4+ T cells sorted from spleen or lymph node cells, taken before transplant. The source is a human donor who was the organ donor for an intestinal transplant.

The chain employs TRBV7-3 and TRBJ1-6; 9 bases are a match to TRBD1. Germline V CDR1 and CDR2: SGHTA, FQGTGA. The CDR3 has 14 residues. V dropped 2 bases and J dropped 9; count of bases not matched to a gene: 2. The CDR3 bases are TGTGCCAGCAGCTTAGGGACAGGGTTTTCACCCCTCCACTTT. Its protein is CASSLGTGFSPLHF.

The genes are TRBV19 and TRBJ1-2; the D is unclear. The CDR3 totals 15 residues. Germline CDR1 and CDR2: LNHDA and SQIVND (reference sequence). The V end was cut by 2 bases, the J end by 6 bases, with 16 bases between. In DNA, the CDR3 is TGTGCCAGTAGTATAAATGAGGGAAGGAAAGATGGCTACACCTTC. This encodes CASSINEGRKDGYTF.

V gene TRBV6-5 combines with J gene TRBJ1-3; 7 positions match TRBD1. Looked up from germline, CDR1 is MNHEY and CDR2 is SVGAGI. The V segment lost 5 bases and the J segment 2 bases; nucleotides outside the gene matches: 6. The CDR3 is 15 residues long. CDR3 nucleotide sequence: TGTGCCAGCAGTCGCTCGGGACAGACTGGAAACACCATATATTTT. This sequence encodes CASSRSGQTGNTIYF.

The chain has TRBV7-2 and TRBJ2-1; TRBD2 matches at 10 bases. CDR1 and CDR2 from the germline V gene are SGHTA and FQGNSA. J lost 2 bases, V lost 5 bases, and 3 bases had no gene match. The CDR3 length is 15 residues. CDR3 sequence reads: CASSIGTSAYNEQFF. DNA for the CDR3: TGTGCCAGCAGCATTGGGACTAGCGCCTACAATGAGCAGTTCTTC.

The chain carries TRBV29-1 and TRBJ2-7; D is tentatively TRBD1 or TRBD2 (6 bases each). The CDR3 has 16 residues. V lost 2 bases, J lost 1 base, and 18 bases lay in between. CDR1 and CDR2 from the germline V gene are SQVTM and ANQGSEA. The DNA for the CDR3 is TGCAGCGTTGAAAATGAGGGGGGTATAGGATCCTACGAGCAGTACTTC. Protein product: CSVENEGGIGSYEQYF.

The chain carries TRBV7-2 and TRBJ2-7; TRBD2 aligns across 8 bases. Germline values: CDR1 SGHTA, CDR2 FQGNSA. Trimming took 3 bases from V and 5 from J; bases not matched to a gene: 9. This CDR3 is 15 amino acids long. In DNA form, the CDR3 reads TGTGCCAGCAGCTTCCCGGGGGGGCGCAGGAACGAGCAGTACTTC. This codes for CASSFPGGRRNEQYF.

The J gene is TRBJ2-1, the V gene TRBV19; a possible D gene is TRBD1 (5 bases). Trimming pared 0 bases from V and 6 bases from J, leaving 15 bases between. From germline, CDR1 is LNHDA and CDR2 SQIVND (reference sequence). The CDR3 is 16 residues long. CDR3 sequence: CASSIDRAGFGNEQFF. DNA for the CDR3: TGTGCCAGTAGTATAGATCGAGCAGGGTTTGGCAATGAGCAGTTCTTC. Together with reference TRBV19 and TRBJ2-1, the CDR3 gives the full variable domain: DGGITQSPKYLFRKEGQNVTLSCEQNLNHDAMYWYRQDPGQGLRLIYYSQIVNDFQKGDIAEGYSVSREKKESFPLTVTSAQKNPTAFYLCASSIDRAGFGNEQFFGPGTRLTVL.

The chain has TRBV9 and TRBJ2-2; unclear D gene. The length of the CDR3 is 13 residues. From germline, CDR1 is SGDLS and CDR2 YYNGEE. Trimming left V 0 bases short and J 5 bases short, with 5 bases between. CDR3 nucleotide sequence: TGTGCCAGCAGCGTAGCTCATACCGGGGAGCTGTTTTTT. Translation gives CASSVAHTGELFF.

The genes are TRBV18 and TRBJ1-3, with 9 bases lining up with TRBD1. J lost 7 bases, V lost 3 bases, and 7 bases had no gene match. CDR3 length equals 15 residues. From germline, CDR1 is KGHSH and CDR2 LQKENI. The chain's CDR3 is CASSPPGQGKNTIYF. DNA for the CDR3: TGTGCCAGCTCACCTCCGGGACAGGGAAAGAACACCATATATTTT. The entire variable domain, with the rest obtained from reference TRBV18 and TRBJ1-3, is as follows: NAGVMQNPRHLVRRRGQEARLRCSPMKGHSHVYWYRQLPEEGLKFMVYLQKENIIDESGMPKERFSAEFPKEGPSILRIQQVVRGDSAAYFCASSPPGQGKNTIYFGEGSWLTVV.

This clone was seen a handful of times. This chain connects TRBV6-6 to TRBJ2-5; 11 bases are shared with TRBD1. This CDR3 is 16 amino acids long. The J segment lost 4 bases and the V segment lost 2 bases, leaving 6 bases of the junction unmatched. Germline V gives CDR1 MNHNY, CDR2 SVGAGI (reference sequence). The CDR3 region is CASSYHRTGGSETQYF. In nucleotides, the CDR3 is TGTGCCAGCAGTTACCATAGGACAGGGGGCTCAGAGACCCAGTACTTC.

The rearrangement joins TRBV5-1 to TRBJ2-3, with D perhaps given as TRBD1 or TRBD2 (6 bases each). From germline, CDR1 is SGHRS and CDR2 YFSETQ. The CDR3 runs 15 residues. V was pared by 2 bases and J by 5 bases, with 15 bases between. The CDR3 bases are TGCGCCAGCAGCTTCCGGATCGGGGGCGAAGATACGCAGTATTTT. Its translation: CASSFRIGGEDTQYF.

V is TRBV7-2 and J is TRBJ1-2, with D hard to call. V was pared by 1 base and J by 2 bases, with 11 bases between. Germline assignment: CDR1 SGHTA and CDR2 FQGNSA. The CDR3 contains 15 residues. The CDR3 sequence: CASSLGALGNYGYTF. CDR3 nucleotide sequence: TGTGCCAGCAGCTTAGGAGCCCTAGGGAACTATGGCTACACCTTC.

This rearrangement joins TRBV6-5 to TRBJ2-7; D is uncertain. Deletions cut 5 bases from V and 6 bases from J, with 20 bases between. The CDR3 extends over 15 amino acids. Germline CDR1 is MNHEY and CDR2 is SVGAGI. The CDR3 sequence: CASSSSSGWKVEQYF. The CDR3 nucleotides are TGTGCCAGCAGTAGTAGCTCTGGCTGGAAAGTCGAGCAGTACTTC.

The chain has TRBV11-2 and TRBJ2-3; perhaps D is TRBD1 or TRBD2 (5 bases each). Germline loops: CDR1 SGHAT, CDR2 FQNNGV. The ends were cut back, 1 base at V and 0 bases at J, with 8 bases in the middle. CDR3 length equals 15 residues. The CDR3 is CASSLAGPSTDTQYF. The CDR3 DNA reads TGTGCCAGCAGCTTAGCGGGGCCCAGCACAGATACGCAGTATTTT.

The chain employs TRBV18 and TRBJ2-3; no reliable D call. Trimming removed 0 bases at V and 6 bases at J, with 4 bases between. Germline-derived CDR1 and CDR2 are KGHSH and LQKENI. The CDR3 has 12 residues. The CDR3 loop reads CASSPPTDTQYF. The CDR3 coding sequence is TGTGCCAGCTCACCACCAACCGATACGCAGTATTTT. Full variable domain (outside the CDR3, taken from reference TRBV18 and TRBJ2-3): NAGVMQNPRHLVRRRGQEARLRCSPMKGHSHVYWYRQLPEEGLKFMVYLQKENIIDESGMPKERFSAEFPKEGPSILRIQQVVRGDSAAYFCASSPPTDTQYFGPGTRLTVL.

V and J are TRBV18 and TRBJ1-2; 9 nucleotides line up with TRBD1. In germline, CDR1 is KGHSH, CDR2 LQKENI. Trimming removed 3 bases from V and 7 bases from J; junction bases left unmatched: 12. This CDR3 spans 16 amino acids. CDR3 sequence: CASSPSRGTGIGGYTF. The CDR3 region has the DNA TGTGCCAGCTCACCCTCCCGGGGGACAGGGATTGGTGGCTACACCTTC. The full variable domain, its missing parts supplied by reference TRBV18 and TRBJ1-2, is NAGVMQNPRHLVRRRGQEARLRCSPMKGHSHVYWYRQLPEEGLKFMVYLQKENIIDESGMPKERFSAEFPKEGPSILRIQQVVRGDSAAYFCASSPSRGTGIGGYTFGSGTRLTVV.

The chain has TRBV20-1 and TRBJ2-4; D not resolved. CDR1 is DFQATT and CDR2 is SNEGSKA in the germline V gene (reference sequence). With 7 bases removed from V and 0 bases from J, the gap between germline ends came to 4 bases. The CDR3 runs to 11 residues. The CDR3 sequence: CSVLAKNIQYF. The DNA of the CDR3 is TGCAGTGTTTTAGCCAAAAACATTCAGTACTTC.

This chain links TRBV7-2 with TRBJ1-2; 9 bases line up with TRBD1. CDR3 length: 16 residues. From germline, CDR1 is SGHTA and CDR2 FQGNSA. Trimming took 6 bases from V and 4 from J; bases not matched to a gene: 12. CDR3 loop: CASSSPRTGGGYGYTF. In DNA, the CDR3 is TGTGCCAGCAGTTCCCCGCGTACAGGGGGCGGCTATGGCTACACCTTC.

CDR3 residues: CASSWENTGELFF. The CDR3 coding sequence is TGCGCCAGCAGCTGGGAGAACACCGGGGAGCTGTTTTTT. The V and J genes are TRBV5-1 and TRBJ2-2; D unresolved. The CDR3 runs to 13 residues. Germline V gene lookup returns CDR1 SGHRS and CDR2 YFSETQ. V shed 3 bases and J shed 1 base, with 4 bases lying between them.

The chain combines TRBV4-1 with TRBJ2-1; D is possibly TRBD1 (5 bases). This CDR3 is 15 amino acids long. Germline CDR1 and CDR2: MGHRA and YSYEKL. Deletions cut 2 bases from V and 7 bases from J, with 15 bases between. The CDR3 coding sequence is TGCGCCAGCAGCCAACCAGGGAACGGGTGGAATGAGCAGTTCTTC. Amino acid sequence: CASSQPGNGWNEQFF.

The chain has TRBV7-2 and TRBJ2-7; TRBD2 matches at 11 bases. The germline V gene has CDR1 SGHTA and CDR2 FQGNSA. This CDR3 contains 14 residues. V gave up 4 bases and J gave up 6 bases; unmatched junction bases: 5. DNA for the CDR3: TGTGCCAGCAGCTACCTAGCGGGGGGTGGCGAGCAGTACTTC. This codes for CASSYLAGGGEQYF.

V is TRBV4-1 and J is TRBJ1-1; D remains ambiguous. The CDR3 loop spans 14 amino acids. Germline lookup yields CDR1 MGHRA and CDR2 YSYEKL. Trimming pared 3 bases from V and 0 bases from J, leaving 8 bases between. In DNA form, the CDR3 reads TGCGCCAGCAGCCAGATGACGCTGAACACTGAAGCTTTCTTT. Amino acid sequence: CASSQMTLNTEAFF.

The V and J genes are TRBV28 and TRBJ1-1; D may be TRBD1 (6 bases). The germline V gene has CDR1 MDHEN and CDR2 SYDVKM. V shed 3 bases and J shed 0 bases, with 11 bases lying between them. CDR3 length: 15 amino acids. The CDR3 nucleotides read TGTGCCAGCAGTTTCCCACAGGGACTGAACACTGAAGCTTTCTTT. It specifies CASSFPQGLNTEAFF.

This clone was observed a single time. The chain recombines TRBV6-4 with TRBJ2-1; tentative D call: TRBD2 (8 bases). This CDR3 has 14 residues. In germline, CDR1 is MRHNA, CDR2 SNTAGT. V lost 6 bases to trimming and J lost 10 bases, with 19 bases between them. CDR3 region: CASRAGRGRGEQFF. The CDR3 nucleotides are TGTGCCAGCAGGGCCGGGAGGGGGCGGGGAGAGCAGTTCTTC.

J is TRBJ2-5 and V is TRBV7-2, with 8 positions matching TRBD2. J lost 5 bases, V lost 5 bases, and 13 bases had no gene match. The CDR3 consists of 16 residues. Germline CDR1 is SGHTA and CDR2 is FQGNSA. The CDR3 is CASSPSVGRAGETQYF. The CDR3 DNA is TGTGCCAGCAGCCCATCCGTCGGGAGGGCGGGGGAGACCCAGTACTTC.